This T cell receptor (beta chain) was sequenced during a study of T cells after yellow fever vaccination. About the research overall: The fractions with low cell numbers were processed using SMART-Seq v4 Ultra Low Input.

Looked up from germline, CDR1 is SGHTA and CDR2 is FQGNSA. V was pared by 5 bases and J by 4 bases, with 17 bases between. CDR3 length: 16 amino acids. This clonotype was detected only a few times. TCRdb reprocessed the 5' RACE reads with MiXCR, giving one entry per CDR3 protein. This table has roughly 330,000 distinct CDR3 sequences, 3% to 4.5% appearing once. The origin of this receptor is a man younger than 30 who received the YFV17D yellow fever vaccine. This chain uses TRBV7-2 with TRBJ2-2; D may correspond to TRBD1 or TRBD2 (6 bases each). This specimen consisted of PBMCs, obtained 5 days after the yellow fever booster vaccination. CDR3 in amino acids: CASSLGGTLGTGELFF. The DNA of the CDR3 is TGTGCCAGCAGCCTAGGGGGGACCCTAGGCACCGGGGAGCTGTTTTTT.